One T cell receptor beta chain is described in this entry. What it recognizes is unknown. Assay: immunoSEQ multiplex PCR; the TCRdb copy retains only in-frame clones and omits some. The sample consists of roughly 96,000 clones, around 90% of them appearing once. The record originates from a study of graft-versus-host responses after intestinal transplantation. Study results and limitations: Recipient-marrow GvH clones were detected, some having first appeared in ileum or blood. Allografts of patients with graft-donor T cell macrochimerism showed high graft-versus-host to host-versus-graft clone ratios.

This CDR3 contains 11 residues. Trimming took 4 bases from V and 8 from J, leaving 8 bases between them. From germline, CDR1 is SGHVS and CDR2 FNYEAQ. The chain recombines TRBV7-6 with TRBJ1-2, with a possible D match to TRBD1 (5 bases). Here the sequenced sample was unstimulated CD8+ T cells sorted from spleen or lymph node cells, taken before intestinal transplant. The clonotype comes from a human donor who received an intestinal transplant. The CDR3 loop reads CASSWGGGYTF. The CDR3 DNA follows: TGTGCCAGCAGCTGGGGGGGAGGCTACACCTTC. Full variable domain (remainder filled in from reference TRBV7-6 and TRBJ1-2): GAGVSQSPRYKVTKRGQDVALRCDPISGHVSLYWYRQALGQGPEFLTYFNYEAQQDKSGLPNDRFSAERPEGSISTLTIQRTEQRDSAMYRCASSWGGGYTFGSGTRLTVV.